These 2 T cell receptor beta chains share one sample of origin, sequenced in a study of blood T cell repertoires in COVID-19. The protocol was immunoSEQ multiplex PCR, while the TCRdb copy is restricted to in-frame clones and leaves out a portion. The table has 37,000 or so clones, about 89% seen once. The material sequenced was peripheral blood. The source of these receptors is a human donor in a cohort sampled during active COVID-19.

CDR3 sequence: CASKGGVGAYEQYF. The DNA of the CDR3 is TGTGCCAGCAAAGGGGGAGTTGGTGCCTACGAGCAGTACTTC. The rearrangement links TRBV2 to TRBJ2-7; a possible D gene is TRBD1 (6 bases). V lost 7 bases and J lost 2, with 15 bases in between. The germline gives CDR1 SNHLY, CDR2 FYNNEI. The CDR3 has 14 residues. The whole variable domain, filled in from reference TRBV2 and TRBJ2-7, reads EPEVTQTPSHQVTQMGQEVILRCVPISNHLYFYWYRQILGQKVEFLVSFYNNEISEKSEIFDDQFSVERPDGSNFTLKIRSTKLEDSAMYFCASKGGVGAYEQYFGPGTRLTVT.

This chain uses TRBV7-9 with TRBJ1-5; 9 positions match TRBD1. This CDR3 has 15 residues. The trim removed 4 bases at V and 1 base at J, leaving 2 bases unmatched. The V gene's germline CDR1 is SEHNR and CDR2 FQNEAQ (reference sequence). Here the CDR3 reads CASSWGTGSNQPQHF. CDR3 bases: TGTGCCAGCAGCTGGGGGACAGGGAGCAATCAGCCCCAGCATTTT.